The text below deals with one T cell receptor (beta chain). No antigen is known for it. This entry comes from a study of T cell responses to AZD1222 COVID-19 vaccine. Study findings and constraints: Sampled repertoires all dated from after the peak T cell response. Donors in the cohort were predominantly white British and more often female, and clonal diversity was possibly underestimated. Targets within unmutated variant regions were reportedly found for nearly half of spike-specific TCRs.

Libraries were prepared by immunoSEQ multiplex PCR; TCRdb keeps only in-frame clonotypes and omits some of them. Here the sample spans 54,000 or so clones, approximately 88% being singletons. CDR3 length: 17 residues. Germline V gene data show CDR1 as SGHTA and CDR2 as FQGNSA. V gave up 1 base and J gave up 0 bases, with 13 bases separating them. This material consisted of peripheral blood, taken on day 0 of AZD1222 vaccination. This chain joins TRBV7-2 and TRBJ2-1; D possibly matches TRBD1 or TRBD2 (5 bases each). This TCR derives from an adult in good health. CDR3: CASSLGPKGSSYNEQFF. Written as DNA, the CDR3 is TGTGCCAGCAGCTTAGGACCGAAGGGGAGCTCCTACAATGAGCAGTTCTTC.